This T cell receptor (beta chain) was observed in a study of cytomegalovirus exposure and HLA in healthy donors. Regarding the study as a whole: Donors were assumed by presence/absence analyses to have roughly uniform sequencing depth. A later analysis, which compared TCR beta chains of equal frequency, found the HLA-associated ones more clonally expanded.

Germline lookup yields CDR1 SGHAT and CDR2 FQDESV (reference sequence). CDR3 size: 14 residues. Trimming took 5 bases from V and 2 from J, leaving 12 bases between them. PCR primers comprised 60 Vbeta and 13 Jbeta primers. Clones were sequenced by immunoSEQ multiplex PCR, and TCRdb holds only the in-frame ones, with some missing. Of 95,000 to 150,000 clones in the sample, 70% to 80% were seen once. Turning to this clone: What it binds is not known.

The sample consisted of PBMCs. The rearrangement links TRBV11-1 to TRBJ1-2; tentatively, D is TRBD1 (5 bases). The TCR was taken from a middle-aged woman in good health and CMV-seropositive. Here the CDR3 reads CASSHTTGNYGYTF. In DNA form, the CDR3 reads TGTGCCAGCAGCCATACTACAGGCAACTATGGCTACACCTTC. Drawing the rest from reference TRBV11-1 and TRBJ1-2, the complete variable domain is EAEVAQSPRYKITEKSQAVAFWCDPISGHATLYWYRQILGQGPELLVQFQDESVVDDSQLPKDRFSAERLKGVDSTLKIQPAELGDSAMYLCASSHTTGNYGYTFGSGTRLTVV.